This T cell receptor (beta chain) was captured in a study of T-cell reconstitution after alpha-beta-depleted transplantation in children. Findings and limits, study-wide: Some patients showed high day-60 TCRbeta diversity, which derived from surviving recipient T cells and thymic progenitors. Roughly two months post-transplant, alpha-beta T cells reportedly originated from several hundred graft clones that had expanded. T-cell numbers and diversity, one year after transplant, stemmed largely from T cells that were newly produced.

This clonotype was detected ten times or more. Antigen unknown. A library of TCRbeta sequences, prepared with unique molecular identifiers, was generated. MiXCR was run by TCRdb on the PCR reads, yielding one entry per CDR3 protein. The table includes about 260,000 distinct CDR3 sequences, approximately 8% detected once. Germline values: CDR1 SGDLS, CDR2 YYNGEE. The CDR3 totals 11 residues. The V end lost 4 bases, the J end lost 9 bases, and 8 bases lay between the germline ends. The chain joins TRBV9 to TRBJ2-1, with a weak D call TRBD2 (6 bases). The source material was PBMCs, mostly from graft donor cells, sampled 180 days after TCRalphabeta/CD19-depleted stem cell transplant. The TCR sequence derives from a male patient younger than 18 who had a stem cell transplant for acute lymphoblastic leukemia, so the T cells may come from the graft donor. Written as DNA, the CDR3 is TGTGCCAGCAGCTTCGGGAGTGAGCAGTTCTTC. Its protein product is CASSFGSEQFF.